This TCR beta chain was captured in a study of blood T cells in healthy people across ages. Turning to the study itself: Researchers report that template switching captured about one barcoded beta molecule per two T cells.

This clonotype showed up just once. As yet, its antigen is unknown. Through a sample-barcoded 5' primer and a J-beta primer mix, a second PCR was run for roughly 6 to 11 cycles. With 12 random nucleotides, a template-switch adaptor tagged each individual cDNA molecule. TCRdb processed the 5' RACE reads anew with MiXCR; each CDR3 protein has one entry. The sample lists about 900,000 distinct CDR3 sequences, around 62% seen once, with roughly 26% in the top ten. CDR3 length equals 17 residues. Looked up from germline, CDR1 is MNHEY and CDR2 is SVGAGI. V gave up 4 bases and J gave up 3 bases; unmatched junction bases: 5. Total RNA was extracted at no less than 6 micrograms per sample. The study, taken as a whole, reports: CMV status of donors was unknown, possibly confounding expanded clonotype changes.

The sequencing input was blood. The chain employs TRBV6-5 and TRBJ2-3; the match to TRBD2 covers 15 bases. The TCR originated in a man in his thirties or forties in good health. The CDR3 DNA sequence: TGTGCCAGCAGTTTCGGACTAGCGGGGGGGCTTACAGATACGCAGTATTTT. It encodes CASSFGLAGGLTDTQYF.